A selection of T cell receptor beta chains follows, all from one sample in a study of cytomegalovirus exposure and HLA in healthy donors. Clones were read by immunoSEQ multiplex PCR, and TCRdb kept only the in-frame ones, dropping some. The data show about 120,000 clones, around three quarters seen once. The material sequenced was PBMCs. The receptors were gathered from a man aged 25-45 years in good health and CMV-seropositive. Each CDR3 is given with its conserved first and last residue. The order of the fields is V gene, J gene, D gene, clone size, CDR3 protein, CDR3 DNA. The D gene is left open where the match is weak. Size tells how often a clone was seen (once, few, many) or the class of an expanded clone, and some rows leave it out.

>TRBV2|TRBJ2-7|NA|NA
CASIASGSHEQYF
TGTGCCAGCATAGCGTCGGGGTCGCACGAGCAGTACTTC
>TRBV7-8|TRBJ2-1|TRBD2|NA
CASSLAGRGSHSYNEQFF
TGTGCCAGCAGCTTAGCGGGGCGCGGGAGCCACTCCTACAATGAGCAGTTCTTC
>TRBV4-3|TRBJ2-5|NA|NA
CASSQNSGTQYF
TGCGCCAGCAGCCAGAACTCCGGGACCCAGTACTTC
>TRBV7-2|TRBJ1-1|TRBD1|few
CASSSHLDRVGTEAFF
TGTGCCAGCAGCTCCCACCTCGACAGGGTGGGAACTGAAGCTTTCTTT
>TRBV29-1|TRBJ2-7|TRBD1|NA
CSVEGTGTYEQYF
TGCAGCGTTGAAGGGACAGGAACCTACGAGCAGTACTTC
>TRBV18|TRBJ1-2|NA|NA
CASSRGAITYGYTF
TGTGCCAGCTCGCGAGGAGCGATTACTTATGGCTACACCTTC
>TRBV5-1|TRBJ2-1|TRBD2|once
CASSQDTAGGLNEQFF
TGCGCCAGCAGCCAAGACACCGCGGGGGGGCTCAATGAGCAGTTCTTC
>TRBV5-1|TRBJ2-1|NA|NA
CASSLLAVRASNEQFF
TGCGCCAGCAGCTTGTTGGCGGTTCGAGCTAGCAATGAGCAGTTCTTC
>TRBV9|TRBJ2-7|TRBD1|NA
CASSESDRGSHEQYF
TGTGCCAGCAGCGAGTCGGACAGGGGTAGCCACGAGCAGTACTTC
>TRBV18|TRBJ2-7|NA|NA
CASSPIPYEQYF
TGTGCCAGCTCCCCCATCCCCTACGAGCAGTACTTC
>TRBV6-1|TRBJ1-2|NA|NA
CASAEPGTTHGYTF
TGTGCCAGCGCTGAGCCAGGCACGACGCATGGCTACACCTTC
>TRBV11-2|TRBJ2-5|NA|NA
CASSLVRSGYGTQYF
TGTGCCAGCAGCTTAGTCAGGTCGGGGTATGGGACCCAGTACTTC
>TRBV7-9|TRBJ2-6|TRBD1|NA
CASSPPGQGAPGANVLTF
TGTGCCAGCAGCCCTCCGGGACAGGGGGCGCCTGGGGCCAACGTCCTGACTTTC
>TRBV28|TRBJ1-1|TRBD1|once
CASRAPGGTEAFF
TGTGCCAGCAGAGCCCCAGGGGGCACTGAAGCTTTCTTT
>TRBV9|TRBJ2-2|TRBD1|few
CASSVRQGQGGELFF
TGTGCCAGCAGCGTTCGACAGGGACAGGGCGGGGAGCTGTTTTTT
>TRBV5-4|TRBJ2-5|TRBD2|once
CASSWARGGVETQYF
TGTGCCAGCAGCTGGGCCCGGGGGGGCGTAGAGACCCAGTACTTC
>TRBV4-3|TRBJ1-6|TRBD1|few
CASSHSRGQVSPLHF
TGCGCCAGCAGCCACTCGAGGGGGCAGGTTTCACCCCTCCACTTT
>TRBV7-9|TRBJ2-7|TRBD1|NA
CASSLVDRGSYEQYF
TGTGCCAGCAGCTTAGTAGACAGGGGCTCCTACGAGCAGTACTTC
>TRBV18|TRBJ1-4|TRBD1|NA
CASSDRGSATNEKLFF
TGTGCCAGCTCCGACAGGGGTAGCGCAACTAATGAAAAACTGTTTTTT
>TRBV5-6|TRBJ1-1|NA|few
CASSFRENTEAFF
TGTGCCAGCAGCTTCCGCGAGAACACTGAAGCTTTCTTT
>TRBV18|TRBJ2-3|TRBD1|NA
CASSPSKGGQGTDTQYF
TGTGCCAGCTCACCTAGCAAAGGGGGACAGGGGACAGATACGCAGTATTTT
>TRBV5-6|TRBJ1-4|NA|NA
CASSLAAQGNEKLFF
TGTGCCAGCAGCTTGGCCGCGCAGGGGAATGAAAAACTGTTTTTT
>TRBV5-1|TRBJ1-1|NA|NA
CASSLTGNTEAFF
TGCGCCAGCAGCTTGACAGGCAACACTGAAGCTTTCTTT
>TRBV19|TRBJ1-2|NA|once
CATPSGMGHGYTF
TGTGCCACCCCGAGCGGGATGGGCCATGGCTACACCTTC
>TRBV19|TRBJ1-4|NA|NA
CASSIEGGHVGKLFF
TGTGCCAGTAGTATAGAGGGAGGGCACGTCGGAAAACTGTTTTTT
>TRBV9|TRBJ2-7|NA|few
CASSVGGSSYEQYF
TGTGCCAGCAGCGTAGGAGGGAGCTCCTACGAGCAGTACTTC
>TRBV15|TRBJ1-4|NA|few
CATSRTVNEKLFF
TGTGCCACCAGCCGGACAGTGAATGAAAAACTGTTTTTT
>TRBV5-1|TRBJ1-2|NA|NA
CASSLVVGLGNGYTF
TGCGCCAGCAGCTTGGTTGTGGGTTTGGGCAATGGCTACACCTTC
>TRBV19|TRBJ2-1|NA|NA
CASSISHSGSYNEQFF
TGTGCCAGTAGTATTTCCCACAGCGGGTCCTACAATGAGCAGTTCTTC
>TRBV5-1|TRBJ1-1|NA|NA
CASSLQGVEAFF
TGCGCCAGCAGCCTACAGGGAGTTGAAGCTTTCTTT
>TRBV7-2|TRBJ1-5|NA|once
CASSLVSLQPQHF
TGTGCCAGCAGCTTAGTTTCCCTCCAGCCCCAGCATTTT
>TRBV12-5|TRBJ1-1|NA|NA
CASGLEPNTEAFF
TGTGCTAGTGGTTTGGAGCCGAACACTGAAGCTTTCTTT
>TRBV6-6|TRBJ1-1|NA|NA
CASDMSSSAEAFF
TGTGCCAGCGATATGAGCTCCTCTGCTGAAGCTTTCTTT
>TRBV21-1|TRBJ2-7|NA|NA
CASTGREGRYEQYF
TGTGCCAGCACTGGTAGGGAGGGCCGCTACGAGCAGTACTTC
>TRBV19|TRBJ1-1|NA|NA
CASSSLRVNPEAFF
TGTGCCAGTAGTAGCCTCAGGGTAAACCCTGAAGCTTTCTTT
>TRBV29-1|TRBJ1-4|TRBD1|NA
CSAGQGREKLFF
TGCAGCGCTGGACAGGGGAGAGAAAAACTGTTTTTT